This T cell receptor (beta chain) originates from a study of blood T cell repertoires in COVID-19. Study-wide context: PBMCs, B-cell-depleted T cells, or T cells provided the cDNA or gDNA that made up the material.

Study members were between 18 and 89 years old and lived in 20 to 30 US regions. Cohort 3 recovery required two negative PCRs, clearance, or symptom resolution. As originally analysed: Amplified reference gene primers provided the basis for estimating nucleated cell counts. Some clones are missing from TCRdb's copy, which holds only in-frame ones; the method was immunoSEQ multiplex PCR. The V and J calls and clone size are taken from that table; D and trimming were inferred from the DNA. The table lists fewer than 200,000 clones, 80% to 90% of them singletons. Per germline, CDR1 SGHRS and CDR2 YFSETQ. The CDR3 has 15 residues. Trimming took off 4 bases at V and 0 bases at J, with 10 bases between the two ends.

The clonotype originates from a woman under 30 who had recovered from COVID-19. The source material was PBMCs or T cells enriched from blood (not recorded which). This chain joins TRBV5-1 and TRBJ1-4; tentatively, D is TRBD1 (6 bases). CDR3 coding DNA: TGCGCCAGCAGCGCAAGGACAGCAACTAATGAAAAACTGTTTTTT. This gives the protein CASSARTATNEKLFF.